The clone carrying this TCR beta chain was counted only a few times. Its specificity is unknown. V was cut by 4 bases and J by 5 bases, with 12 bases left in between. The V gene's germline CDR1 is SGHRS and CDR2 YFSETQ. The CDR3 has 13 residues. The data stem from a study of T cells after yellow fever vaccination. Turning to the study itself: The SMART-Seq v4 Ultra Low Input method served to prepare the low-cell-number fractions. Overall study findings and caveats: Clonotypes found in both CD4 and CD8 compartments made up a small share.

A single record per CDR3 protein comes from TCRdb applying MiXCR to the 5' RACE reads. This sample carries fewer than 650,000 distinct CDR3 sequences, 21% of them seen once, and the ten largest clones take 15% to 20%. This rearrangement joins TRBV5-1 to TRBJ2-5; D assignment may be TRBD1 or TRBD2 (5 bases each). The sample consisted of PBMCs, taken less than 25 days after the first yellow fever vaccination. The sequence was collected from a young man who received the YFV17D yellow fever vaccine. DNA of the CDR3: TGCGCCAGCAGCCGGAGTGAGGGGGAGACCCAGTACTTC. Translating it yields CASSRSEGETQYF. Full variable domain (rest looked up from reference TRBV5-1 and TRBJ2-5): KAGVTQTPRYLIKTRGQQVTLSCSPISGHRSVSWYQQTPGQGLQFLFEYFSETQRNKGNFPGRFSGRQFSNSRSEMNVSTLELGDSALYLCASSRSEGETQYFGPGTRLLVL.